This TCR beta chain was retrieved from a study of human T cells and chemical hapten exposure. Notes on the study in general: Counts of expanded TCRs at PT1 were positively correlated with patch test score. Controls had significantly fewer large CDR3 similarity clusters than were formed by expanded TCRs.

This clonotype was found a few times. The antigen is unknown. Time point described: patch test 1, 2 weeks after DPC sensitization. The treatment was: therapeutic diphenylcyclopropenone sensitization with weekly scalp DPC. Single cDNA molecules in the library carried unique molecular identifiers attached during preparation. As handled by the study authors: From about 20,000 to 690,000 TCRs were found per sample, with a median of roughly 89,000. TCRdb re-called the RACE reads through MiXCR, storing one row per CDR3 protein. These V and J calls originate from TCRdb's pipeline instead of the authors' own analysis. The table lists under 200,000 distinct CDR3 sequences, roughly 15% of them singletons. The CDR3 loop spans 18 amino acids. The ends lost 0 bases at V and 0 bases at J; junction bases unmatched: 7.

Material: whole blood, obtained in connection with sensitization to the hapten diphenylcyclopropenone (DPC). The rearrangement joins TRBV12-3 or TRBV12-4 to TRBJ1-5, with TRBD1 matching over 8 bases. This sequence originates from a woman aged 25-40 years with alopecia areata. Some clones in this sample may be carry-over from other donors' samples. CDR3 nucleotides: TGTGCCAGCAGTTTAGCGGGGACAGGCCGTTATAGCAATCAGCCCCAGCATTTT. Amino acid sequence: CASSLAGTGRYSNQPQHF.